A single sample is the source of the 2 T cell receptor beta chains below, sequenced in a study of T cell responses to AZD1222 COVID-19 vaccine. TCRdb keeps only in-frame clones here, not all; method: immunoSEQ multiplex PCR. The sample contains tens of thousands of clones, more than 70% of which appear only once. Sample: peripheral blood, taken 28 days after the second dose of the MenACWY control vaccine. These receptors were obtained from an adult who received the MenACWY meningococcal vaccine as a control.

This chain uses TRBV28 with TRBJ1-5; 10 positions match TRBD1. Germline V gene sequence: CDR1 MDHEN, CDR2 SYDVKM. The length of the CDR3 is 14 residues. Trimming cost V 6 bases and J 11 bases; bases outside gene matches: 10. Here the CDR3 reads CASRATGGEWSQHF. For the CDR3, the DNA is TGTGCCAGCAGGGCGACAGGGGGCGAGTGGTCCCAGCATTTT.

This clone appeared a single time. This chain connects TRBV19 to TRBJ2-7, with 7 bases matching TRBD1. V was pared by 7 bases and J by 3 bases, with 6 bases of the junction left unmatched. Germline V gene data show CDR1 as LNHDA and CDR2 as SQIVND (reference sequence). The CDR3 covers 13 residues. The CDR3 DNA reads as TGTGCCAGTATGGGTGCAGGGGGCTACGAGCAGTACTTC. This translates into CASMGAGGYEQYF.